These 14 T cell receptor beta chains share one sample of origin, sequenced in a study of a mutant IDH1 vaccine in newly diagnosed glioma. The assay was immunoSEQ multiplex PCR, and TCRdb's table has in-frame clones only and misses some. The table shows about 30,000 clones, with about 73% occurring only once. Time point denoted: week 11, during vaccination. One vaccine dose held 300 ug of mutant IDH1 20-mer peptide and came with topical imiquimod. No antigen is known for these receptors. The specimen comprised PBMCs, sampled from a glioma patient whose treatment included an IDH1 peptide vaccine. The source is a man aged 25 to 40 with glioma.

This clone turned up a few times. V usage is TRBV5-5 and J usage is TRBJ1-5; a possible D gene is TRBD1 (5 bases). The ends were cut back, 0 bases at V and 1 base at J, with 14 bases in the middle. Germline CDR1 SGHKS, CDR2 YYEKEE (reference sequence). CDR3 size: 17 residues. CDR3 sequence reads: CASSLVTVGASNQPQHF. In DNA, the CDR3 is TGTGCCAGCAGCTTGGTTACAGTTGGGGCGAGCAATCAGCCCCAGCATTTT.

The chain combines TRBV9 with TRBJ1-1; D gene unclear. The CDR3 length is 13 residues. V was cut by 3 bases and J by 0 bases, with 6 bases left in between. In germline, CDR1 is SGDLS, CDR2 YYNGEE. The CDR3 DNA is TGTGCCAGCAGCGCGCAATTGAACACTGAAGCTTTCTTT. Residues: CASSAQLNTEAFF.

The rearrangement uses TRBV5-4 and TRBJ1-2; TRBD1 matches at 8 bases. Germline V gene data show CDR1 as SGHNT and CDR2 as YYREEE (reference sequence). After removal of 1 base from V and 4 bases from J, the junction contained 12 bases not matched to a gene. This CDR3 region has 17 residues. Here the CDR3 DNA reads TGTGCCAGCAGCTTGTCCCGTACAGGGGGGCCCCCCTATGGCTACACCTTC. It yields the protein CASSLSRTGGPPYGYTF.

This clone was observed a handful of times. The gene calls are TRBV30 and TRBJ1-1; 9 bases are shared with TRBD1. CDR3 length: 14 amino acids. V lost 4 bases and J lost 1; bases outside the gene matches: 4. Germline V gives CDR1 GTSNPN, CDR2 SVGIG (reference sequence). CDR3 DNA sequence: TGTGCCTGGACTTCGGGACAGGGGAACACTGAAGCTTTCTTT. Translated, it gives CAWTSGQGNTEAFF.

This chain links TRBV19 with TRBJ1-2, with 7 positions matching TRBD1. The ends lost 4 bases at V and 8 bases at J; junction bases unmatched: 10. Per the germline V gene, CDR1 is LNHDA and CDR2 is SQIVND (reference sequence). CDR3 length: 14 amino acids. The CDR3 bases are TGTGCCAGTAGTAGGGTGCAGGGGGTAGACGGCTACACCTTC. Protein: CASSRVQGVDGYTF.

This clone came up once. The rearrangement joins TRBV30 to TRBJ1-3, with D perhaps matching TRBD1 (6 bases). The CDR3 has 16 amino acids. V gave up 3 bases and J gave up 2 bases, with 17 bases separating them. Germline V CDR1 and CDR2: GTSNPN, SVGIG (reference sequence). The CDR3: CAWSLRTADTGNTIYF. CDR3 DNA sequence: TGTGCCTGGAGCTTACGGACAGCAGATACTGGAAACACCATATATTTT.

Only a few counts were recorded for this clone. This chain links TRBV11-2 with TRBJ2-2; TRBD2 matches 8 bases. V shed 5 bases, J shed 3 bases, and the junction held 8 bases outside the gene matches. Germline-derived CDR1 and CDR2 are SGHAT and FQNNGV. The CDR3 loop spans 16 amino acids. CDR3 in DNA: TGTGCCAGCAGCATCAATAGCGGGATCCACACCGGGGAGCTGTTTTTT. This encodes CASSINSGIHTGELFF. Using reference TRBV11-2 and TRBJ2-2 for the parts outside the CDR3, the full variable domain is EAGVAQSPRYKIIEKRQSVAFWCNPISGHATLYWYQQILGQGPKLLIQFQNNGVVDDSQLPKDRFSAERLKGVDSTLKIQPAKLEDSAVYLCASSINSGIHTGELFFGEGSRLTVL.

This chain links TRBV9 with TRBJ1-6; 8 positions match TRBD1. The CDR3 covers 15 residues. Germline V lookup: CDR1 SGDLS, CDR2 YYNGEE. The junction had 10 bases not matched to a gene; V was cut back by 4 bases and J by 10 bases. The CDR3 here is CASSSRQGFGSPLHF. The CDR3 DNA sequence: TGTGCCAGCAGCAGTCGACAGGGGTTTGGGTCACCCCTCCACTTT.

CDR3 sequence reads: CASSPAKQVFSTDTQYF. Written as DNA, the CDR3 is TGTGCCAGCAGCCCCGCCAAACAGGTTTTTAGCACAGATACGCAGTATTTT. V is TRBV27 and J is TRBJ2-3, with D possibly being TRBD1 (5 bases). V shed 6 bases and J shed 0 bases, with 19 bases lying between them. The CDR3 totals 17 residues. CDR1 is MNHEY, CDR2 SMNVEV, per germline (reference sequence).

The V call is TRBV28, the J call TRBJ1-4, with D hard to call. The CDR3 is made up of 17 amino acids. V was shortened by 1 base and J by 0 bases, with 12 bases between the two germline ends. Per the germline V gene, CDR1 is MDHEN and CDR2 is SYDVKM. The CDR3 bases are TGTGCCAGCAGTTTATCAAGTAAAGGAGCAACTAATGAAAAACTGTTTTTT. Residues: CASSLSSKGATNEKLFF. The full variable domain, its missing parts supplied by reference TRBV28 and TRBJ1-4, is DVKVTQSSRYLVKRTGEKVFLECVQDMDHENMFWYRQDPGLGLRLIYFSYDVKMKEKGDIPEGYSVSREKKERFSLILESASTNQTSMYLCASSLSSKGATNEKLFFGSGTQLSVL.

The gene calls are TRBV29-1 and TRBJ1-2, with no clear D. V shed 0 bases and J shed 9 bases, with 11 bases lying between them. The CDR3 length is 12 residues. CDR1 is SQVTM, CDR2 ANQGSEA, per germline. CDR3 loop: CSVEEARGSYTF. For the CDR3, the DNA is TGCAGCGTTGAAGAGGCGAGAGGGAGCTACACCTTC.

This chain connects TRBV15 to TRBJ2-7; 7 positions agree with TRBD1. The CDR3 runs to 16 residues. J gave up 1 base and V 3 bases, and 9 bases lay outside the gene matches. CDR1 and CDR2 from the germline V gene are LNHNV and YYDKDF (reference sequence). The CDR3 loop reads CATSRDRDSMSYEQYF. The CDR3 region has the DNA TGTGCCACCAGCAGGGACCGGGACAGTATGTCCTACGAGCAGTACTTC.

For the CDR3, the DNA is TGTGCCAGCAGCCCCCTTGGCGGGAGCTACAATGAGCAGTTCTTC. This encodes CASSPLGGSYNEQFF. The rearrangement uses TRBV9 and TRBJ2-1, with 7 nucleotides matching TRBD2. Germline V lookup: CDR1 SGDLS, CDR2 YYNGEE. Trimming cost V 4 bases and J 3 bases; bases outside gene matches: 7. The CDR3 consists of 15 residues.

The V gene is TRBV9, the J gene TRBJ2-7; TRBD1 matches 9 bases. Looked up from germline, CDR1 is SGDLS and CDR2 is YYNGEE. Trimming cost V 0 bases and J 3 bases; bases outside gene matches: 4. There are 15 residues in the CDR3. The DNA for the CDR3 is TGTGCCAGCAGCGTAGGGACAGGGGAGAACTACGAGCAGTACTTC. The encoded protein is CASSVGTGENYEQYF. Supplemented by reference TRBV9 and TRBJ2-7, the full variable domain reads DSGVTQTPKHLITATGQRVTLRCSPRSGDLSVYWYQQSLDQGLQFLIQYYNGEERAKGNILERFSAQQFPDLHSELNLSSLELGDSALYFCASSVGTGENYEQYFGPGTRLTVT.